The rows below give T cell receptor beta chains drawn from one sample of a study of post-analysis software for immune sequencing data. In TCRdb, the PCR reads were re-called with MiXCR into one record per CDR3 protein. The table records 250,000 to 300,000 distinct CDR3 sequences, 36% of them present only once. Sequenced material: blood. These receptors originate from a girl aged 10-17 years with multiple sclerosis. CDR3s leave out the opening cysteine and the closing phenylalanine or tryptophan. D genes are given only for firm matches. Clone size is stated in some rows and not others, as once, few, many or a class when expanded.

CDR3	size	V	D	J
ASSQLQGLADTGELF	few	TRBV14	TRBD2	TRBJ2-2
ASSCRDRATEAF	.	TRBV5-1	TRBD1	TRBJ1-1
ASLSNSNQPQH	few	TRBV6-1	.	TRBJ1-5
ASRLAGGGGDTQY	many	TRBV5-1	TRBD2	TRBJ2-3
ANSWNRDSWGEQY	.	TRBV7-2	TRBD1	TRBJ2-7
ASSLAQGRGTGELF	few	TRBV7-8	.	TRBJ2-2
ASSPQDPSSYEQY	.	TRBV7-2	.	TRBJ2-7
ASSHSGQRKFQY	once	TRBV3-1	TRBD1	TRBJ2-7
ASSSRQSVNTEAF	.	TRBV12-3/TRBV12-4	.	TRBJ1-1
ASSYEHQETQY	few	TRBV6-2/TRBV6-3	.	TRBJ2-5
ASSSPGSGQVGGYT	.	TRBV28	TRBD1	TRBJ1-2
ASSGDSPGYT	many	TRBV9	TRBD1	TRBJ1-2
SARTGVNTEAF	many	TRBV20-1	TRBD1	TRBJ1-1
ASSSRQGASYNEQF	.	TRBV11-2	TRBD1	TRBJ2-1
ASTGLETYNEQF	many	TRBV6-1	TRBD2	TRBJ2-1
ASSRGGSNQPRH	.	TRBV7-6	.	TRBJ1-5
ASSSSGGGSYNEQF	many	TRBV6-1	TRBD2	TRBJ2-1
SGGSRDSSTYNEQF	many	TRBV20-1	.	TRBJ2-1
ASSSQGPGGYT	.	TRBV27	.	TRBJ1-2
SGDRGRPEAF	.	TRBV29-1	TRBD1	TRBJ1-1
SASGRAPEQPQH	.	TRBV20-1	.	TRBJ1-5
ASSLGSNSPLH	many	TRBV12-3/TRBV12-4	.	TRBJ1-6
ASRDSGRAYNEQF	many	TRBV2	TRBD2	TRBJ2-1
ASYEVQGNTGNTIY	few	TRBV28	.	TRBJ1-3
SAHETSGSRYNEQF	many	TRBV20-1	TRBD2	TRBJ2-1
ASSQSVADYNEQF	.	TRBV4-1	.	TRBJ2-1
ASSQDRRLGQRETQY	many	TRBV4-1	TRBD1	TRBJ2-5
ASSGDPVTTDTQY	.	TRBV9	.	TRBJ2-3
ASSLRVRQGDEKLF	many	TRBV7-8	TRBD1	TRBJ1-4
ASSIGQGVETQY	many	TRBV5-1	TRBD1	TRBJ2-5
ASSRIGLAGGFTEQF	.	TRBV4-2	TRBD2	TRBJ2-1
ASSQERPGAPQPQH	few	TRBV3-1	.	TRBJ1-5
AIRPGGEGTEAF	few	TRBV10-3	TRBD1	TRBJ1-1
ASSSGPVFDETQY	.	TRBV7-2	.	TRBJ2-5
ASSSLAGGGTDTQY	.	TRBV7-7	TRBD2	TRBJ2-3
ASSHTGTSGKVNEQF	.	TRBV5-1	TRBD2	TRBJ2-1
ASSGGWGSSNQPQH	many	TRBV12-3/TRBV12-4	.	TRBJ1-5
ASSLGQKEPKINYGYT	.	TRBV7-9	.	TRBJ1-2
ASSLLNEQF	many	TRBV12-3/TRBV12-4	.	TRBJ2-1
ASSFGGGTGELF	.	TRBV5-1	TRBD2	TRBJ2-2
ASSVEANMNTEAF	few	TRBV6-4	.	TRBJ1-1
ASKLGPGANYEQY	many	TRBV5-1	.	TRBJ2-7
SASPPGTRPGDEQF	many	TRBV20-1	.	TRBJ2-1
AWRPSGRGWVQDNEQF	.	TRBV30	TRBD2	TRBJ2-1
ASSLGPQETQD	.	TRBV5-6	.	TRBJ2-5
ASSLAAAVY	many	TRBV7-8	.	TRBJ2-5
ASSALQGARGTGELF	few	TRBV25-1	TRBD1	TRBJ2-2
ASSPRDGAYNEQF	many	TRBV27	.	TRBJ2-1
SVEERQGRETQY	.	TRBV29-1	TRBD1	TRBJ2-5
AIMGQTSNQPQH	.	TRBV28	TRBD1	TRBJ1-5
ASSYRTGAADTQY	many	TRBV5-4	TRBD1	TRBJ2-3
ASSLGSGIKQETQY	many	TRBV5-1	.	TRBJ2-5
AGSVSSDGGARNQPQH	.	TRBV2	.	TRBJ1-5